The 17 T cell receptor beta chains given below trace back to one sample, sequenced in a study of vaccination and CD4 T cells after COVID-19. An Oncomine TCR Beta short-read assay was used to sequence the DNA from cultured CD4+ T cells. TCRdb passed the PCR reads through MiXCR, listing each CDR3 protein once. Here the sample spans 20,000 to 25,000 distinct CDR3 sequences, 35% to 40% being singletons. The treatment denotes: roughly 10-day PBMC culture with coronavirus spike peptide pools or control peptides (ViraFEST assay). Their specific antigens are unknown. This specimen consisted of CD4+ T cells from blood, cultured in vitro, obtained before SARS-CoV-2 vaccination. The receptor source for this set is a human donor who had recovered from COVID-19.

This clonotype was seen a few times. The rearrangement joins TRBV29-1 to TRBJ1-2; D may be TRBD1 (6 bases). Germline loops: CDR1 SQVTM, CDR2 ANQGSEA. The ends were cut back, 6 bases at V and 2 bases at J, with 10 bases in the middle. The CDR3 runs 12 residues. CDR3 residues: CSVKGGNYGYTF. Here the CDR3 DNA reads TGCAGCGTAAAGGGGGGGAACTATGGCTACACCTTC.

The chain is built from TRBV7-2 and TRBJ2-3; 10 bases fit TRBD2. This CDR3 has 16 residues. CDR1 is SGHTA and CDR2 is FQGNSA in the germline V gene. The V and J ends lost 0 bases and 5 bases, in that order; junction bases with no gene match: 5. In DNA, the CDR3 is TGTGCCAGCAGCTTAGCAGCGGGGGGGCGGGTAGATACGCAGTATTTT. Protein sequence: CASSLAAGGRVDTQYF. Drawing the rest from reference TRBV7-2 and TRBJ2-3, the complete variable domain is GAGVSQSPSNKVTEKGKDVELRCDPISGHTALYWYRQSLGQGLEFLIYFQGNSAPDKSGLPSDRFSAERTGGSVSTLTIQRTQQEDSAVYLCASSLAAGGRVDTQYFGPGTRLTVL.

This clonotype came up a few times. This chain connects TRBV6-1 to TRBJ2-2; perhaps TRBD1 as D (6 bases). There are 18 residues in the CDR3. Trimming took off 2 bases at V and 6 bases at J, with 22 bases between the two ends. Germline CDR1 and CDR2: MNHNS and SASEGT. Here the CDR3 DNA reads TGTGCCAGCAGTGAACGATTAGACAGGTCCTCCTCCCCCGGGGAGCTGTTTTTT. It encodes CASSERLDRSSSPGELFF.

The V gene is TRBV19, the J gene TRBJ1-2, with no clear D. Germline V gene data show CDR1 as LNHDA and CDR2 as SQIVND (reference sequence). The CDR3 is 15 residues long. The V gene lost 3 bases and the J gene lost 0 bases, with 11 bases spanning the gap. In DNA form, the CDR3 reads TGTGCCAGTAGTATCCGGGCGGGGTCTAACTATGGCTACACCTTC. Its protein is CASSIRAGSNYGYTF.

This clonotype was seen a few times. CDR3 nucleotides: TGTGCCAGCAGCTTAGGACTGGGCGAGTTCTTC. This codes for CASSLGLGEFF. J is TRBJ2-1 and V is TRBV7-2; unclear D gene. Germline CDR1 is SGHTA and CDR2 is FQGNSA. CDR3 length equals 11 residues. Deletions cut 1 base from V and 14 bases from J, with 9 bases between. The whole variable domain, remainder taken from reference TRBV7-2 and TRBJ2-1, is GAGVSQSPSNKVTEKGKDVELRCDPISGHTALYWYRQSLGQGLEFLIYFQGNSAPDKSGLPSDRFSAERTGGSVSTLTIQRTQQEDSAVYLCASSLGLGEFFGPGTRLTVL.

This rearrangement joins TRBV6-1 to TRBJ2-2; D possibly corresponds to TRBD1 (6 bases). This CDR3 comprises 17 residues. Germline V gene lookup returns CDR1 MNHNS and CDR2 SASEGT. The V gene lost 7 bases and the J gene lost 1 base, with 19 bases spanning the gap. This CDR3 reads CASNLGPGTRNTGELFF. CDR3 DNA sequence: TGTGCCAGCAACTTGGGTCCCGGGACACGGAACACCGGGGAGCTGTTTTTT.

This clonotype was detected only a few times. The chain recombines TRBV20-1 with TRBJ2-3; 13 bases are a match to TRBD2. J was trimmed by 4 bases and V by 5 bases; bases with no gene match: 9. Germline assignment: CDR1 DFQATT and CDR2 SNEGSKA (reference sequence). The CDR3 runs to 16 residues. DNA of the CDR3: TGCAGTGCTGGGGAGACTAGCGGGAGGATGGCAGATACGCAGTATTTT. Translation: CSAGETSGRMADTQYF.

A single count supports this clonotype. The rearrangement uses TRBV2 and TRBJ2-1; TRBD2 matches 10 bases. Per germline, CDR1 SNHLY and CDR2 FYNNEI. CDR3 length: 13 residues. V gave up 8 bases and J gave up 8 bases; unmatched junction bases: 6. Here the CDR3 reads CASGTSAVDEQFF. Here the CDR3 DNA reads TGTGCCAGCGGGACTAGCGCCGTAGATGAGCAGTTCTTC. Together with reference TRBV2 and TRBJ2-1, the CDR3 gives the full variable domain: EPEVTQTPSHQVTQMGQEVILRCVPISNHLYFYWYRQILGQKVEFLVSFYNNEISEKSEIFDDQFSVERPDGSNFTLKIRSTKLEDSAMYFCASGTSAVDEQFFGPGTRLTVL.

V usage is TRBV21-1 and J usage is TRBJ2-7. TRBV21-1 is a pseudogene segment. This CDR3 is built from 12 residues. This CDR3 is CASSGVGYEQYF. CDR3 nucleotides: TGTGCCAGCAGTGGGGTGGGCTACGAGCAGTACTTC.

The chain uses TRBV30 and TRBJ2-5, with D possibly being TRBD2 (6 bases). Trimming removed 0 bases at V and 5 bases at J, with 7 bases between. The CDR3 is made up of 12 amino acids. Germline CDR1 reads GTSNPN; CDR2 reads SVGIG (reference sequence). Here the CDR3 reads CAWSVAGETQYF. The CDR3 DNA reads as TGTGCCTGGAGTGTCGCGGGGGAGACCCAGTACTTC.

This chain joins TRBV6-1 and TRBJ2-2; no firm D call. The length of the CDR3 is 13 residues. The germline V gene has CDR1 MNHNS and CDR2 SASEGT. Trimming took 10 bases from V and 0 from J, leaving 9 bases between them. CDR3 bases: TGTGCCACCTCTAGGGCGAACACCGGGGAGCTGTTTTTT. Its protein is CATSRANTGELFF.

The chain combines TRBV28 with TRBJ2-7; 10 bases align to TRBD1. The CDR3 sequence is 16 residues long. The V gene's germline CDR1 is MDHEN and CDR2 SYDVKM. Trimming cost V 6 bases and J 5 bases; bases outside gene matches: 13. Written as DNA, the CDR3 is TGTGCCAGCAGAAACTCCGGGACAGGGGCTTCAAACGAGCAGTACTTC. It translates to CASRNSGTGASNEQYF.

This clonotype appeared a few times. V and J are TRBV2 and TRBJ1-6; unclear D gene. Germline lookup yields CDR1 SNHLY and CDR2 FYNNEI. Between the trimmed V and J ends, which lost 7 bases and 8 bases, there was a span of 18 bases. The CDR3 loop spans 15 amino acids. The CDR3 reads CASTGSLLSYSPLHF. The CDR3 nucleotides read TGTGCCAGCACCGGGTCACTTCTGAGTTATTCACCCCTCCACTTT.

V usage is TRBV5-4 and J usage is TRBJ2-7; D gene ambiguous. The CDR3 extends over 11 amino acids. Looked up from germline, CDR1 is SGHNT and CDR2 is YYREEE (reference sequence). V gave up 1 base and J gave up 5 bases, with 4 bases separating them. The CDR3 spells CASSLFNEQYF. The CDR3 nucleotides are TGTGCCAGCAGCTTGTTCAACGAGCAGTACTTC.

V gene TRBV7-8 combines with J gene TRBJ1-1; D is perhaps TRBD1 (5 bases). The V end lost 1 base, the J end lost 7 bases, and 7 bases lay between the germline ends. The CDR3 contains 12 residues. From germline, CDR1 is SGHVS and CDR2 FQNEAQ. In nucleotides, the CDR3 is TGTGCCAGCAGCTTAGTAAGGGGTGAAGCTTTCTTT. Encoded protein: CASSLVRGEAFF. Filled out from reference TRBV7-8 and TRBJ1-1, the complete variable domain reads GAGVSQSPRYKVAKRGQDVALRCDPISGHVSLFWYQQALGQGPEFLTYFQNEAQLDKSGLPSDRFFAERPEGSVSTLKIQRTQQEDSAVYLCASSLVRGEAFFGQGTRLTVV.

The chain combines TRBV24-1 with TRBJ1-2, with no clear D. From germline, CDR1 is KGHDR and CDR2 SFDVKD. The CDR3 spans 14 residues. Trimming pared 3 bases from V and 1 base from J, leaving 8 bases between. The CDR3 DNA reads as TGTGCCACCAGTGATCCGGCGGGTAACTATGGCTACACCTTC. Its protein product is CATSDPAGNYGYTF.

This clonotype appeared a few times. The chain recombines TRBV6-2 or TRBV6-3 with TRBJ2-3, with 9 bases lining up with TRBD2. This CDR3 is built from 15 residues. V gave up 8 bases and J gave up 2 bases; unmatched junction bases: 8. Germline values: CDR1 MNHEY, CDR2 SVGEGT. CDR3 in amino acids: CASQRAGGVTDTQYF. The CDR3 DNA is TGTGCCAGCCAACGAGCGGGAGGCGTCACAGATACGCAGTATTTT.